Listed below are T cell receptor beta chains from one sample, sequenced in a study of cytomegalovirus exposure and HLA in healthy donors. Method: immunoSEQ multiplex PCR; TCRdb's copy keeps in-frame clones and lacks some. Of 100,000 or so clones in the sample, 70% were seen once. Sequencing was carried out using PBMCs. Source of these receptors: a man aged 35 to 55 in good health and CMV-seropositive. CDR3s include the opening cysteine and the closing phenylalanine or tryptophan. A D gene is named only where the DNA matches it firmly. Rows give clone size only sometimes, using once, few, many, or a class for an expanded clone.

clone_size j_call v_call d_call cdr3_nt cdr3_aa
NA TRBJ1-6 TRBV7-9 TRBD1 TGTGCCAGTCCGGGACAGGACGACTTT CASPGQDDF
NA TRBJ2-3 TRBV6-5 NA TGTGCCAGCGGCCGGGACTGGGAAACAGATACGCAGTATTTT CASGRDWETDTQYF
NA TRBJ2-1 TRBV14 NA TGTGCCAGCAGCCTGTCGGGAGTGCACAATGAGCAGTTCTTC CASSLSGVHNEQFF
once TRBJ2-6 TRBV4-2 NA TGTGCCAGCAGCCCCCGGACAGATTTCTCTGGGGCCAACGTCCTGACTTTC CASSPRTDFSGANVLTF
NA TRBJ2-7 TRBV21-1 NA TGTGCCAGCAGCAAAGCGCTCGGACAGGGGGCAAGGGAGCAGTACTTC CASSKALGQGAREQYF
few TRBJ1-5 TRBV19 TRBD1 TGTGCCAGTAGTATAGGAACAGGGGAGGAGCCCCAGCATTTT CASSIGTGEEPQHF
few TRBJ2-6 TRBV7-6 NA TGTGCCAGCAGCTTAAAATCGTGGGCGGGGGCGTCTGGGGCCAACGTCCTGACTTTC CASSLKSWAGASGANVLTF
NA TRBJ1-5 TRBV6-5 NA TGTGCCAGCAGTTCCCGAGTTAGCAATCAGCCCCAGCATTTT CASSSRVSNQPQHF
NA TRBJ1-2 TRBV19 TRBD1 TGTGCCAGTAGCGCATCAGGGGGAAACTATGGCTACACCTTC CASSASGGNYGYTF
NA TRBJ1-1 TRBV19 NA TGTGCCAGTAGTACGTGGGGGAGGGTTGGGAACACTGAAGCTTTCTTT CASSTWGRVGNTEAFF
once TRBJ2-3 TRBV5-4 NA TGTGCCAGCAGCGTCGACCGAGGATCCACAGATACGCAGTATTTT CASSVDRGSTDTQYF
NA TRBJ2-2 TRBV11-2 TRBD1 TGTGCCAGCAGTCGGACAGGGAGCGGCGGGGAGCTGTTTTTT CASSRTGSGGELFF
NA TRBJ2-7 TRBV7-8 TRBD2 TGTGCCAGCAGCTTAGCGCGGGGGGGAACCTACGAGCAGTACTTC CASSLARGGTYEQYF
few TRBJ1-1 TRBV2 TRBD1 TGTGCCAGCAGAACCGGACAGGGGGCTTCCACTGAAGCTTTCTTT CASRTGQGASTEAFF
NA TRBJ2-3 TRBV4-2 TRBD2 TGTGCCAGCAGCCAAGATCTTCCCGGACTAGCGTCGGGAGATACGCAGTATTTT CASSQDLPGLASGDTQYF
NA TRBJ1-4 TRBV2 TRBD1 TGTGCCAGCAGTGACGCCGGGACAGGGGAAGAAAAACTGTTTTTT CASSDAGTGEEKLFF
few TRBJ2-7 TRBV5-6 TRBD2 TGTGCCAGCAGCATCGGACTAGCGGGTAGGCTCAGATACGAGCAGTACTTC CASSIGLAGRLRYEQYF
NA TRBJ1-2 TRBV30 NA TGTGCCTGGGGAACAGGGAACTATGGCTACACCTTC CAWGTGNYGYTF
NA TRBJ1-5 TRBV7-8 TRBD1 TGTGCCAGCAGCTTAGATCGGGACAGCTTTAGCAATCAGCCCCAGCATTTT CASSLDRDSFSNQPQHF
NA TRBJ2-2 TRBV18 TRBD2 TGTGCCAGCTCACCCTCCGCGGGAGTGGATACCGGGGAGCTGTTTTTT CASSPSAGVDTGELFF